This entry lists 24 T cell receptor beta chains sequenced from one sample in a study of STAT5B mutations in CD4+ large granular lymphocyte leukemia. The protocol was immunoSEQ multiplex PCR, while the TCRdb copy is restricted to in-frame clones and leaves out a portion. The sample yields about 23,000 clones, 79% seen once. Material for sequencing was CD4+ T cells from blood buffy coats. These receptor sequences come from a human donor in good health.

J is TRBJ1-5 and V is TRBV6-1; D uncertain. V dropped 7 bases and J dropped 6 bases, with 16 bases sitting between them. Germline assignment: CDR1 MNHNS and CDR2 SASEGT. The CDR3 sequence is 14 residues long. The CDR3 bases are TGTGCCAGCAAGGAGCCTCAAGAAGGTCAGCCCCAGCATTTT. Amino acids: CASKEPQEGQPQHF.

The chain uses TRBV10-1 and TRBJ2-1; perhaps D is TRBD1 or TRBD2 (5 bases each). Trimming cost V 2 bases and J 2 bases, with 10 bases left between them. CDR1 WNHNN and CDR2 SYGVQD come from the germline V gene (reference sequence). The CDR3 is 15 residues long. The CDR3 DNA sequence: TGCGCCAGCAGTGAGGGGACCCGAACCTACAATGAGCAGTTCTTC. This sequence encodes CASSEGTRTYNEQFF.

The V gene is TRBV6-6, the J gene TRBJ2-5, with TRBD2 matching 13 bases. This CDR3 region has 15 residues. Germline-derived CDR1 and CDR2 are MNHNY and SVGAGI (reference sequence). V dropped 2 bases and J dropped 5; count of bases not matched to a gene: 2. In DNA form, the CDR3 reads TGTGCCAGCAGTTACCTGACTAGCGGGGGGGAGACCCAGTACTTC. It encodes CASSYLTSGGETQYF.

V and J are TRBV11-3 and TRBJ2-1; TRBD2 aligns across 7 bases. Trimming at V came to 1 base and at J to 8 bases, leaving 5 bases not matched to a gene. The CDR3 is 14 amino acids. Looked up from germline, CDR1 is SGHNT and CDR2 is YENEEA. CDR3: CASSLAGGWDEQFF. As DNA, the CDR3 is TGTGCCAGCAGCTTAGCGGGAGGATGGGATGAGCAGTTCTTC.

The gene calls are TRBV7-9 and TRBJ2-2; 11 nucleotides align to TRBD1. The CDR3 sequence is 18 residues long. J lost 7 bases, V lost 5 bases, and 15 bases had no gene match. CDR1 is SEHNR, CDR2 FQNEAQ, per germline (reference sequence). The CDR3 protein is CASSPPLRTGGAGGELFF. The DNA for the CDR3 is TGTGCCAGCAGCCCGCCGCTACGGACAGGGGGCGCGGGCGGGGAGCTGTTTTTT.

The chain couples TRBV7-6 to TRBJ1-1, with D perhaps matching TRBD1 (5 bases). V lost 1 base and J 5 bases, leaving 11 bases between the germline ends. The CDR3 has 14 residues. From germline, CDR1 is SGHVS and CDR2 FNYEAQ. The CDR3 here is CASSLGGGLTEAFF. CDR3 nucleotides: TGTGCCAGCAGCTTAGGTGGGGGGTTGACTGAAGCTTTCTTT.

The genes are TRBV15 and TRBJ2-1; D gene unclear. CDR1 and CDR2 (germline): LNHNV, YYDKDF (reference sequence). Between the trimmed V and J ends, which lost 0 bases and 6 bases, there was a span of 12 bases. The CDR3 length is 15 residues. The CDR3 spells CATSRDQLRINEQFF. CDR3 DNA sequence: TGTGCCACCAGCAGAGATCAACTTAGAATCAATGAGCAGTTCTTC. Full variable domain (remainder filled in from reference TRBV15 and TRBJ2-1): DAMVIQNPRYQVTQFGKPVTLSCSQTLNHNVMYWYQQKSSQAPKLLFHYYDKDFNNEADTPDNFQSRRPNTSFCFLDIRSPGLGDTAMYLCATSRDQLRINEQFFGPGTRLTVL.

This clone was observed a few times. The chain carries TRBV6-5 and TRBJ1-1; 8 bases are shared with TRBD1. With V trimmed by 2 bases and J by 4 bases, 3 bases remained unmatched. Germline V lookup: CDR1 MNHEY, CDR2 SVGAGI. This CDR3 contains 14 residues. The CDR3 sequence: CASSYGRGPTEAFF. DNA for the CDR3: TGTGCCAGCAGTTACGGCAGGGGGCCCACTGAAGCTTTCTTT.

V and J are TRBV6-5 and TRBJ2-7; possible D gene TRBD1, 6 bases. The CDR3 covers 12 residues. CDR1 is MNHEY and CDR2 is SVGAGI in the germline V gene. The V gene lost 8 bases and the J gene lost 9 bases, with 17 bases spanning the gap. The CDR3 nucleotides read TGTGCCAGCTATAATCAAGGGGGTGTGCAGTACTTC. Translating gives CASYNQGGVQYF.

This clone was recorded only once. V is TRBV13 and J is TRBJ2-3; D not resolved. V lost 1 base and J 7 bases, leaving 9 bases between the germline ends. Germline-derived CDR1 and CDR2 are PRHDT and FYEKMQ (reference sequence). The CDR3 spans 13 residues. In DNA form, the CDR3 reads TGTGCCAGCAGCTTAGCGGCGGACCATACGCAGTATTTT. Protein sequence: CASSLAADHTQYF.

This chain connects TRBV5-1 to TRBJ2-5; no clear D. The CDR3 totals 14 residues. V was shortened by 0 bases and J by 5 bases, with 11 bases between the two germline ends. Looked up from germline, CDR1 is SGHRS and CDR2 is YFSETQ. The CDR3 sequence is CASSLDDMAETQYF. In nucleotides, the CDR3 is TGCGCCAGCAGCTTGGATGACATGGCGGAGACCCAGTACTTC.

The chain recombines TRBV11-2 with TRBJ2-7, with 8 bases identical to TRBD1. Germline-derived CDR1 and CDR2 are SGHAT and FQNNGV. J lost 0 bases, V lost 5 bases, and 6 bases had no gene match. The CDR3 runs 15 residues. The CDR3 coding sequence is TGTGCCAGCAGCCCGGGACAGGCCCACTCCTACGAGCAGTACTTC. This translates into CASSPGQAHSYEQYF.

The chain couples TRBV5-4 to TRBJ1-1; maybe TRBD1 (5 bases). The V gene lost 3 bases and the J gene lost 6 bases, with 18 bases spanning the gap. Germline assignment: CDR1 SGHNT and CDR2 YYREEE (reference sequence). CDR3 size: 15 residues. In DNA form, the CDR3 reads TGTGCCAGCAGCTCGGGAGGGACGGCGAGGGCTGAAGCTTTCTTT. Its protein product is CASSSGGTARAEAFF.

The CDR3 region is CASSRTGLIYGYTF. CDR3 nucleotide sequence: TGTGCCAGCAGCCGGACAGGGTTAATCTATGGCTACACCTTC. The chain is built from TRBV25-1 and TRBJ1-2, with TRBD1 matching over 8 bases. The J segment lost 4 bases and the V segment lost 6 bases, leaving 7 bases of the junction unmatched. The CDR3 loop spans 14 amino acids. The germline V gene encodes CDR1 MGHDK and CDR2 SYGVNS.

V is TRBV27 and J is TRBJ1-2; D uncertain. Trimming left V 6 bases short and J 9 bases short, with 17 bases between. The CDR3 is 13 amino acids. Germline CDR1 is MNHEY and CDR2 is SMNVEV (reference sequence). CDR3 residues: CASRSNNYVSYTF. The CDR3 region has the DNA TGTGCCAGCAGAAGCAATAACTATGTTAGCTACACCTTC.

The chain carries TRBV14 and TRBJ1-1, with TRBD1 as a possible D gene (6 bases). V was pared by 6 bases and J by 0 bases, with 8 bases between. Per the germline V gene, CDR1 is SGHDN and CDR2 is FVKESK. This CDR3 is 13 amino acids long. CDR3 protein: CASRAGVNTEAFF. The CDR3 DNA sequence: TGTGCCAGCAGGGCAGGGGTGAACACTGAAGCTTTCTTT.

The gene calls are TRBV9 and TRBJ1-3; D is perhaps TRBD1 (6 bases). CDR3 size: 16 residues. Trimming stripped 0 bases from V and 7 bases from J, with 17 bases between. Germline V gene lookup returns CDR1 SGDLS and CDR2 YYNGEE. The CDR3 is CASSVAGSWQGNTIYF. CDR3 DNA sequence: TGTGCCAGCAGCGTAGCAGGCTCTTGGCAGGGGAACACCATATATTTT.

This clone was observed a handful of times. The rearrangement joins TRBV10-3 to TRBJ1-2, with 9 bases matching TRBD1. The CDR3 spans 15 residues. The V gene's germline CDR1 is ENHRY and CDR2 SYGVKD. The trim removed 0 bases at V and 6 bases at J, leaving 5 bases unmatched. The CDR3 spells CAISESPWDRDGYTF. The CDR3 nucleotides are TGTGCCATCAGTGAGTCGCCTTGGGACAGGGATGGCTACACCTTC.

The V gene is TRBV7-8, the J gene TRBJ2-1, with D tentatively TRBD1 or TRBD2 (6 bases each). Trimming pared 3 bases from V and 0 bases from J, leaving 18 bases between. CDR1 is SGHVS and CDR2 is FQNEAQ in the germline V gene. This CDR3 has 18 amino acids. This CDR3 reads CASSLGRPGHSSYNEQFF. DNA for the CDR3: TGTGCCAGCAGCTTGGGGAGGCCGGGACACAGCTCCTACAATGAGCAGTTCTTC.

This rearrangement joins TRBV19 to TRBJ2-7; the D gene is possibly TRBD1 (6 bases). Deletions cut 5 bases from V and 5 bases from J, with 13 bases between. The CDR3 runs to 13 residues. Germline V gene sequence: CDR1 LNHDA, CDR2 SQIVND (reference sequence). The CDR3 DNA follows: TGTGCCAGTAGTTTGACACCAGGGGACGAGCAGTACTTC. Translating gives CASSLTPGDEQYF. The full variable domain, completed using reference TRBV19 and TRBJ2-7, is DGGITQSPKYLFRKEGQNVTLSCEQNLNHDAMYWYRQDPGQGLRLIYYSQIVNDFQKGDIAEGYSVSREKKESFPLTVTSAQKNPTAFYLCASSLTPGDEQYFGPGTRLTVT.

CDR3 in amino acids: CASSLIQGYEQYF. CDR3 bases: TGTGCCAGCAGTTTAATCCAGGGCTACGAGCAGTACTTC. V is TRBV28 and J is TRBJ2-7; weak D call: TRBD1 (5 bases). V shed 2 bases and J shed 3 bases, with 8 bases lying between them. CDR1 and CDR2 (germline): MDHEN, SYDVKM. CDR3 length: 13 residues.

The chain recombines TRBV7-9 with TRBJ1-1; TRBD1 might be the D (5 bases). The V and J ends lost 9 bases and 0 bases respectively, with 14 bases between them. The CDR3 length is 14 residues. The germline CDR1 and CDR2 sequences are SEHNR and FQNEAQ (reference sequence). For the CDR3, the DNA is TGTGCCAGTAGGTCAGGGAGTATGAACACTGAAGCTTTCTTT. The encoded protein is CASRSGSMNTEAFF.

The rearrangement joins TRBV6-7 to TRBJ1-6; D perhaps matches TRBD1 (5 bases). TRBV6-7 is identified as an open reading frame with a role that is uncertain. The CDR3 runs 13 residues. The V gene lost 0 bases and the J gene lost 10 bases, with 7 bases spanning the gap. CDR3 sequence: CASSYSGESPLHF. DNA of the CDR3: TGTGCCAGCAGTTACTCGGGGGAATCACCCCTCCACTTT.

The V gene is TRBV6-5, the J gene TRBJ2-1, with D perhaps TRBD1 or TRBD2 (6 bases each). Per the germline V gene, CDR1 is MNHEY and CDR2 is SVGAGI. V was trimmed by 4 bases and J by 7 bases, leaving 14 bases between them. The length of the CDR3 is 14 residues. The CDR3 is CASSFRLGGNEQFF. The CDR3 DNA reads TGTGCCAGCAGTTTCCGACTAGGGGGGAATGAGCAGTTCTTC.